Listed below are T cell receptor beta chains from one sample, sequenced in a study of vaccination and CD4 T cells after COVID-19. These receptors have no known antigen. TCRdb re-derived calls from the PCR reads in MiXCR, one entry per CDR3 protein. The sample gives 7,800 or so distinct CDR3 sequences, roughly 40% of which show up once; 34% is in the top ten. Sequencing was carried out using CD4+ T cells from blood, cultured in vitro. These receptors all come from a human donor in good health. The CDR3 runs from the conserved cysteine through the conserved F or W. A D gene is named only where the DNA matches it firmly. The listing skips clone size in some rows; elsewhere it reads once, few, many or a size class.

clone size: few
J gene: TRBJ1-6
D gene: NA
V gene: TRBV15
CDR3 protein: CATSFQTGPNSPLHF
CDR3 DNA: TGTGCCACCAGCTTCCAGACAGGCCCAAATTCACCCCTCCACTTT

clone size: once
J gene: TRBJ2-7
D gene: NA
V gene: TRBV21-1
CDR3 protein: CASSKDRTDSYEQYF
CDR3 DNA: TGTGCCAGCAGCAAAGACCGGACAGACTCGTACGAGCAGTACTTC

clone size: few
J gene: TRBJ1-5
D gene: NA
V gene: TRBV7-3
CDR3 protein: CASSFGLNQPQHF
CDR3 DNA: TGTGCCAGCAGCTTCGGGCTAAATCAGCCCCAGCATTTT

clone size: NA
J gene: TRBJ2-1
D gene: TRBD1
V gene: TRBV7-3
CDR3 protein: CASGPTGGEQFF
CDR3 DNA: TGTGCCAGCGGACCTACAGGGGGGGAGCAGTTCTTC

clone size: hyperexpanded
J gene: TRBJ1-1
D gene: NA
V gene: TRBV20-1
CDR3 protein: CSARAPDSLEAFF
CDR3 DNA: TGCAGTGCTAGAGCACCGGACAGCCTTGAAGCTTTCTTT

clone size: few
J gene: TRBJ1-2
D gene: NA
V gene: TRBV20-1
CDR3 protein: CSANINYGYTF
CDR3 DNA: TGCAGTGCTAATATAAACTATGGCTACACCTTC

clone size: NA
J gene: TRBJ2-7
D gene: NA
V gene: TRBV20-1
CDR3 protein: CSATLRGGSEQYF
CDR3 DNA: TGCAGTGCTACCCTACGCGGAGGTTCCGAGCAGTACTTC

clone size: NA
J gene: TRBJ2-5
D gene: TRBD2
V gene: TRBV7-9
CDR3 protein: CASTSPGGIGETQYF
CDR3 DNA: TGTGCCAGCACGTCCCCGGGGGGGATAGGAGAGACCCAGTACTTC

clone size: few
J gene: TRBJ1-1
D gene: NA
V gene: TRBV20-1
CDR3 protein: CSAGLREDTEAFF
CDR3 DNA: TGCAGTGCTGGCCTCCGGGAAGACACTGAAGCTTTCTTT

clone size: few
J gene: TRBJ1-1
D gene: TRBD1
V gene: TRBV6-1
CDR3 protein: CASSQITGVHTEAFF
CDR3 DNA: TGTGCCAGCAGTCAAATTACAGGGGTGCACACTGAAGCTTTCTTT

clone size: NA
J gene: TRBJ2-6
D gene: NA
V gene: TRBV6-1
CDR3 protein: CATTPGRTSGANILTF
CDR3 DNA: TGTGCCACCACCCCGGGACGTACCTCTGGGGCCAACATCCTGACTTTC

clone size: once
J gene: TRBJ1-6
D gene: NA
V gene: TRBV5-6
CDR3 protein: CASSVDSWNSPLHF
CDR3 DNA: TGTGCCAGCAGCGTGGACTCTTGGAATTCACCCCTCCACTTT

clone size: NA
J gene: TRBJ1-4
D gene: TRBD1
V gene: TRBV20-1
CDR3 protein: CSADRGSTNEKLFF
CDR3 DNA: TGCAGTGCTGACAGGGGGTCAACTAATGAAAAACTGTTTTTT

clone size: NA
J gene: TRBJ2-1
D gene: TRBD1
V gene: TRBV19
CDR3 protein: CASKGQGAQGEQFF
CDR3 DNA: TGTGCCAGTAAGGGACAGGGGGCGCAGGGTGAGCAGTTCTTC

clone size: NA
J gene: TRBJ2-7
D gene: TRBD1
V gene: TRBV11-2
CDR3 protein: CASSQTGAHEQYF
CDR3 DNA: TGTGCCAGCAGCCAGACAGGGGCCCACGAGCAGTACTTC

clone size: NA
J gene: TRBJ1-2
D gene: NA
V gene: TRBV2
CDR3 protein: CASSSGVPFGYTF
CDR3 DNA: TGTGCCAGCAGTTCAGGGGTGCCCTTTGGCTACACCTTC

clone size: NA
J gene: TRBJ2-3
D gene: TRBD2
V gene: TRBV19
CDR3 protein: CASSVGLAGADTDTQYF
CDR3 DNA: TGTGCCAGTAGTGTGGGACTAGCGGGGGCGGACACAGATACGCAGTATTTT

clone size: once
J gene: TRBJ1-2
D gene: NA
V gene: TRBV19
CDR3 protein: CASRRADYGYTF
CDR3 DNA: TGTGCCAGCCGACGGGCGGACTATGGCTACACCTTC

clone size: few
J gene: TRBJ1-5
D gene: NA
V gene: TRBV27
CDR3 protein: CASSFGEDQPQHF
CDR3 DNA: TGTGCCAGCAGTTTCGGCGAGGATCAGCCCCAGCATTTT

clone size: once
J gene: TRBJ2-3
D gene: TRBD2
V gene: TRBV2
CDR3 protein: CASTFSTSGGTDTQYF
CDR3 DNA: TGTGCCAGCACCTTTTCGACTAGCGGGGGCACAGATACGCAGTATTTT

clone size: NA
J gene: TRBJ1-1
D gene: NA
V gene: TRBV20-1
CDR3 protein: CSAPSGRLNTEAFF
CDR3 DNA: TGCAGTGCTCCCTCAGGACGTCTGAACACTGAAGCTTTCTTT

clone size: NA
J gene: TRBJ2-5
D gene: NA
V gene: TRBV30
CDR3 protein: CAWTRLAGETQYF
CDR3 DNA: TGTGCCTGGACCCGACTGGCGGGAGAGACCCAGTACTTC

clone size: NA
J gene: TRBJ1-1
D gene: NA
V gene: TRBV2
CDR3 protein: CASEGNTEAFF
CDR3 DNA: TGTGCCAGCGAGGGGAACACTGAAGCTTTCTTT

clone size: NA
J gene: TRBJ2-1
D gene: NA
V gene: TRBV7-6
CDR3 protein: CASSLTRNNEQFF
CDR3 DNA: TGTGCCAGCAGCTTAACTAGAAACAATGAGCAGTTCTTC

clone size: NA
J gene: TRBJ2-2
D gene: TRBD1
V gene: TRBV5-4
CDR3 protein: CASSAGQGAPPAGELFF
CDR3 DNA: TGTGCCAGCAGCGCCGGGCAGGGGGCCCCTCCCGCCGGGGAGCTGTTTTTT

clone size: few
J gene: TRBJ1-2
D gene: NA
V gene: TRBV6-1
CDR3 protein: CASRKPGHPFYGYTF
CDR3 DNA: TGTGCCAGCAGGAAACCGGGACACCCCTTCTATGGCTACACCTTC

clone size: NA
J gene: TRBJ1-3
D gene: NA
V gene: TRBV6-1
CDR3 protein: CASTSPTRGNTIYF
CDR3 DNA: TGTGCCAGCACCTCCCCGACGAGGGGAAACACCATATATTTT

clone size: NA
J gene: TRBJ1-2
D gene: NA
V gene: TRBV27
CDR3 protein: CASSSVGTFGYTF
CDR3 DNA: TGTGCCAGCAGTTCCGTAGGGACCTTTGGCTACACCTTC

clone size: NA
J gene: TRBJ1-1
D gene: NA
V gene: TRBV15
CDR3 protein: CATRSGQWANTEAFF
CDR3 DNA: TGTGCCACCAGATCGGGCCAGTGGGCGAACACTGAAGCTTTCTTT

clone size: few
J gene: TRBJ1-2
D gene: TRBD1
V gene: TRBV20-1
CDR3 protein: CSAYTSTGALYGYTF
CDR3 DNA: TGCAGTGCTTATACATCGACAGGGGCCCTCTATGGCTACACCTTC

clone size: NA
J gene: TRBJ2-4
D gene: NA
V gene: TRBV6-1
CDR3 protein: CASFGTIAKNIQYF
CDR3 DNA: TGTGCCAGCTTCGGGACAATAGCCAAAAACATTCAGTACTTC

clone size: NA
J gene: TRBJ2-5
D gene: TRBD2
V gene: TRBV30
CDR3 protein: CAWSLGTSGGETQYF
CDR3 DNA: TGTGCCTGGAGTCTCGGGACTAGCGGGGGAGAGACCCAGTACTTC

clone size: few
J gene: TRBJ1-2
D gene: NA
V gene: TRBV20-1
CDR3 protein: CSAYYRAHGYTF
CDR3 DNA: TGCAGTGCTTACTACAGGGCCCATGGCTACACCTTC

clone size: NA
J gene: TRBJ1-6
D gene: NA
V gene: TRBV5-1
CDR3 protein: CASSLGAHRDSPLHF
CDR3 DNA: TGCGCCAGCAGCTTGGGCGCGCACAGGGATTCACCCCTCCACTTT

clone size: NA
J gene: TRBJ1-1
D gene: NA
V gene: TRBV20-1
CDR3 protein: CSAVTGWGTEAFF
CDR3 DNA: TGCAGTGCTGTCACAGGGTGGGGCACTGAAGCTTTCTTT

clone size: few
J gene: TRBJ2-7
D gene: NA
V gene: TRBV10-3
CDR3 protein: CAISLSTLGISNEQYF
CDR3 DNA: TGTGCCATCAGTCTTTCGACCTTGGGGATTTCGAACGAGCAGTACTTC

clone size: few
J gene: TRBJ1-2
D gene: TRBD1
V gene: TRBV10-3
CDR3 protein: CAITGTGDYGYTF
CDR3 DNA: TGTGCCATCACCGGGACAGGGGACTATGGCTACACCTTC

clone size: few
J gene: TRBJ1-1
D gene: NA
V gene: TRBV6-5
CDR3 protein: CASSSLRVSPMNTEAFF
CDR3 DNA: TGTGCCAGCAGTTCCCTCCGGGTCAGCCCCATGAACACTGAAGCTTTCTTT

clone size: NA
J gene: TRBJ1-2
D gene: NA
V gene: TRBV7-6
CDR3 protein: CASSPDRYGYTF
CDR3 DNA: TGTGCCAGCAGCCCAGACCGCTATGGCTACACCTTC

clone size: NA
J gene: TRBJ2-3
D gene: TRBD2
V gene: TRBV5-1
CDR3 protein: CASSLGGGVMDTQYF
CDR3 DNA: TGCGCCAGCAGCTTGGGCGGGGGGGTCATGGATACGCAGTATTTT

clone size: NA
J gene: TRBJ1-2
D gene: NA
V gene: TRBV2
CDR3 protein: CASSVEETNYGYTF
CDR3 DNA: TGTGCCAGCAGTGTGGAGGAGACTAACTATGGCTACACCTTC

clone size: few
J gene: TRBJ1-1
D gene: NA
V gene: TRBV7-9
CDR3 protein: CASSLGEAPRGAFF
CDR3 DNA: TGTGCCAGCAGCTTAGGCGAGGCTCCTCGGGGAGCTTTCTTT

clone size: NA
J gene: TRBJ2-7
D gene: NA
V gene: TRBV29-1
CDR3 protein: CSVEGHSYEQYF
CDR3 DNA: TGCAGCGTTGAAGGACACTCCTACGAGCAGTACTTC

clone size: NA
J gene: TRBJ1-2
D gene: NA
V gene: TRBV6-5
CDR3 protein: CASSYKAVLGFDYGYTF
CDR3 DNA: TGTGCCAGCAGTTACAAGGCAGTCCTGGGTTTTGACTATGGCTACACCTTC

clone size: few
J gene: TRBJ2-5
D gene: TRBD1
V gene: TRBV20-1
CDR3 protein: CSAFTGGRRETQYF
CDR3 DNA: TGCAGTGCCTTTACAGGGGGCCGGCGAGAGACCCAGTACTTC

clone size: few
J gene: TRBJ1-1
D gene: NA
V gene: TRBV7-9
CDR3 protein: CASSLNTLVAEAFF
CDR3 DNA: TGTGCCAGCAGCTTAAACACACTAGTAGCTGAAGCTTTCTTT

clone size: NA
J gene: TRBJ1-6
D gene: NA
V gene: TRBV5-6
CDR3 protein: CASSGNYNSPLHF
CDR3 DNA: TGTGCCAGCAGTGGGAACTATAATTCACCCCTCCACTTT

clone size: NA
J gene: TRBJ2-2
D gene: TRBD1
V gene: TRBV24-1
CDR3 protein: CATSDHRGLTGELLF
CDR3 DNA: TGTGCCACCAGTGACCACAGGGGGCTCACCGGGGAGCTGCTTTTT

clone size: NA
J gene: TRBJ2-1
D gene: NA
V gene: TRBV24-1
CDR3 protein: CTTSGQGRHYEQFF
CDR3 DNA: TGTACCACCAGTGGCCAGGGTCGGCACTATGAGCAGTTCTTC

clone size: NA
J gene: TRBJ1-1
D gene: NA
V gene: TRBV19
CDR3 protein: CASSIRQTPAFF
CDR3 DNA: TGTGCCAGTAGTATTCGGCAGACGCCAGCTTTCTTT

clone size: few
J gene: TRBJ2-5
D gene: NA
V gene: TRBV15
CDR3 protein: CATSRALVPQETQYF
CDR3 DNA: TGTGCCACCAGCAGAGCACTAGTCCCCCAAGAGACCCAGTACTTC